The 9 T cell receptor beta chains below were found in one sample sequenced in a study of blood T cell repertoires in COVID-19. Only in-frame clones appear in the TCRdb table, and some are missing; sequencing was by immunoSEQ multiplex PCR. The repertoire includes about 240,000 clones, around 86% of them detected once, and approximately 7% sits in the top ten. The sample comprised peripheral blood. All receptors derive from a woman aged 70-85 years with active or convalescent COVID-19.

This chain uses TRBV6-5 with TRBJ1-4; D not resolved. The germline V and J ends were trimmed by 6 bases and 0 bases, with 8 bases remaining between them. The CDR3 spans 14 residues. Germline V gene sequence: CDR1 MNHEY, CDR2 SVGAGI. The CDR3 bases are TGTGCCAGCAGGGTCGGTGCAACTAATGAAAAACTGTTTTTT. Amino acid sequence: CASRVGATNEKLFF.

The gene calls are TRBV21-1 and TRBJ1-5; TRBD1 was called by the table and not checked on the DNA. TRBV21-1 is reported as a pseudogene. The CDR3 has 17 residues. The CDR3: CASSKDETGIRDQPQHF. CDR3 nucleotide sequence: TGTGCCAGCAGCAAAGATGAGACAGGGATCAGAGATCAGCCCCAGCATTTT.

This clone was recorded a few times. The chain is built from TRBV4-3 and TRBJ1-5; D unclear. Germline-derived CDR1 and CDR2 are LGHNA and YSLEER. The CDR3 extends over 15 amino acids. With 0 bases removed from V and 9 bases from J, the gap between germline ends came to 15 bases. In DNA form, the CDR3 reads TGCGCCAGCAGCCAAGAGAGGTCGGAGGTCTCGCCCCAGCATTTT. This encodes CASSQERSEVSPQHF.

The chain uses TRBV7-2 and TRBJ1-4, with a tentative D call TRBD1 (5 bases). The V end was cut by 5 bases, the J end by 7 bases, with 17 bases between. The CDR3 runs to 15 residues. Per germline, CDR1 SGHTA and CDR2 FQGNSA. Written as DNA, the CDR3 is TGTGCCAGCAGCCTTTGGAGACAGAGAGGTGAAAAACTGTTTTTT. Translating it yields CASSLWRQRGEKLFF.

The CDR3 bases are TGTGCCACCTCACAGGGCACCTCTGGAAACACCATATATTTT. Residues: CATSQGTSGNTIYF. V and J are TRBV24-1 and TRBJ1-3; D is perhaps TRBD1 (6 bases). Deletions cut 9 bases from V and 0 bases from J, with 11 bases between. The germline CDR1 and CDR2 sequences are KGHDR and SFDVKD. The CDR3 is 14 amino acids.

The gene calls are TRBV19 and TRBJ2-3; TRBD1 agrees at 7 bases. The CDR3 contains 14 residues. Germline assignment: CDR1 LNHDA and CDR2 SQIVND (reference sequence). Trimming took 1 base from V and 4 from J; bases not matched to a gene: 2. CDR3 protein: CASSIGQGADTQYF. In DNA, the CDR3 is TGTGCCAGTAGTATAGGACAGGGAGCAGATACGCAGTATTTT.

This chain joins TRBV2 and TRBJ1-4; a possible D gene is TRBD1 (6 bases). The length of the CDR3 is 13 residues. Germline lookup yields CDR1 SNHLY and CDR2 FYNNEI. V lost 8 bases to trimming and J lost 4 bases, with 11 bases between them. The CDR3 loop reads CASALDSNEKLFF. Here the CDR3 DNA reads TGTGCCAGCGCCCTGGACAGTAATGAAAAACTGTTTTTT.

A remark on this clone: Other nucleotide sequences in the sample specify the same CDR3. V gene TRBV11-2 combines with J gene TRBJ1-1, with 7 bases identical to TRBD1. In germline, CDR1 is SGHAT, CDR2 FQNNGV. There are 13 residues in the CDR3. Trimming at V came to 0 bases and at J to 5 bases, leaving 0 bases not matched to a gene. CDR3 nucleotide sequence: TGTGCCAGCAGCTTAGACAGGGGGACTGAAGCTTTCTTT. It is translated as CASSLDRGTEAFF.

This clone was found once. The chain is built from TRBV7-3 and TRBJ1-2; 7 bases align to TRBD1. With V trimmed by 5 bases and J by 1 base, 4 bases remained unmatched. Germline CDR1 reads SGHTA; CDR2 reads FQGTGA. This CDR3 is 14 amino acids long. The CDR3 sequence: CASSPGTVNYGYTF. The CDR3 nucleotides read TGTGCCAGCAGCCCCGGGACAGTTAACTATGGCTACACCTTC.